This T cell receptor (beta chain) is drawn from a study of control samples from healthy donors and cancer patients. The germline V gene has CDR1 SGHVS and CDR2 FQNEAQ. V lost 5 bases to trimming and J lost 2 bases, with 18 bases between them. This CDR3 is built from 16 residues. Generated by immunoSEQ multiplex PCR, the TCRdb table keeps only in-frame clones and is missing some. This sample yields around 63,000 clones, of which more than 70% are seen a single time; approximately 2.3% belongs to the top ten. Sequenced material: PBMCs. The chain links TRBV7-8 to TRBJ2-5; possible D gene TRBD2, 7 bases. The clonotype was recovered from a woman in her 50s with head and neck cancer. Here the CDR3 DNA reads TGTGCCAGCAGCCTTGAACTAGGGGGGGGACAAGAGACCCAGTACTTC. Its protein product is CASSLELGGGQETQYF.